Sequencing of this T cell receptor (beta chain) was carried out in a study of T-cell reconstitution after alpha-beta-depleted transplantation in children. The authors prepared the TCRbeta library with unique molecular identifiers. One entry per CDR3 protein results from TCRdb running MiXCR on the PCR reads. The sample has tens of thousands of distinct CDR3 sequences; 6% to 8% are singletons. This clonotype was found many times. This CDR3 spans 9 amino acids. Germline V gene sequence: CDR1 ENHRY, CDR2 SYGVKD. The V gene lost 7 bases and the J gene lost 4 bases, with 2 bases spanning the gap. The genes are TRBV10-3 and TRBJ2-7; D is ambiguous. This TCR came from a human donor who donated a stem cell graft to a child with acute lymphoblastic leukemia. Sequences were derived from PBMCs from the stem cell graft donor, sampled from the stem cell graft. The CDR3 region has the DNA TGTGCCATCAAATACGAGCAGTACTTC. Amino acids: CAIKYEQYF.